This is a list of T cell receptor beta chains from one sample in a study of early T cells in non-severe SARS-CoV-2 infection. One entry per CDR3 protein, called by TCRdb with MiXCR from the 5' RACE reads. The profile shows 50,000 to 70,000 distinct CDR3 sequences, approximately 6.1% of them singletons. The material sequenced was whole blood, taken at baseline. These receptors came from an adult who was a healthcare worker with PCR-confirmed SARS-CoV-2 infection or an uninfected control (not recorded which). Both conserved end residues are part of each CDR3. The D gene is left open where the match is weak. For some rows the clone size is stated as once, few or many, or as a class when expanded; others skip it.

>TRBJ1-2|NA|TRBV6-5|TRBD1
TGTGCCAGCAGTTACCGCAACAGGGGTCTTACCTATGGCTACACCTTC
CASSYRNRGLTYGYTF
>TRBJ2-7|many|TRBV30|NA
TGTGCCTGGAGTGTAGACGGAACCTACGAGCAGTACTTC
CAWSVDGTYEQYF
>TRBJ1-1|NA|TRBV27|TRBD1
TGTGCCAGCAGTGCATACCGGGACAGGGTGACTGAAGCTTTCTTT
CASSAYRDRVTEAFF
>TRBJ1-1|many|TRBV25-1|NA
TGTGCCAGCACTCCCCAAGGGGGGCGCACTGAAGCTTTCTTT
CASTPQGGRTEAFF
>TRBJ1-2|few|TRBV5-6|NA
TGTGCCAGCAGCTTGTGGAACGGGGGAGGGAGTACCTATGGCTACACCTTC
CASSLWNGGGSTYGYTF
>TRBJ2-3|NA|TRBV4-3|TRBD1
TGCGCCAGCCGAAAGGGGGCTAGCAGGTTCCTAGATACGCAGTATTTT
CASRKGASRFLDTQYF
>TRBJ2-1|many|TRBV29-1|NA
TGCAGCGTTGCGAAAGACGGTAACAATGAGCAGTTCTTC
CSVAKDGNNEQFF
>TRBJ2-3|NA|TRBV6-1|TRBD2
TGTGCCAGCAGTGGACCGGGACTAGCGCACACTAGCACAGATACGCAGTATTTT
CASSGPGLAHTSTDTQYF
>TRBJ2-5|many|TRBV20-1|TRBD1
TGCAGTGCTGGCGACAGGGGGACGGAGACCCAGTACTTC
CSAGDRGTETQYF
>TRBJ1-4|many|TRBV5-4|TRBD1
TGTGCCAGCAGCATTGACAGGGGAGATGAAAAACTGTTTTTT
CASSIDRGDEKLFF
>TRBJ1-5|many|TRBV28|NA
TGTGCCAGCAGTTTTAGGGTGGCTGGTCAGCCCCAGCATTTT
CASSFRVAGQPQHF
>TRBJ2-1|many|TRBV13|TRBD1
TGTGCCAGCAGCAACCGGGACAGAGTAAAGAATGAGCAGTTCTTC
CASSNRDRVKNEQFF
>TRBJ1-6|few|TRBV5-6|NA
TGTGCCAGCAGCAGTGACGGGGGCTATAATTCACCCCTCCACTTT
CASSSDGGYNSPLHF
>TRBJ2-7|many|TRBV12-3/TRBV12-4|NA
TGTGCCAGCAGGAAAGGCTCCTACGAGCAGTACTTC
CASRKGSYEQYF
>TRBJ2-3|NA|TRBV20-1|NA
TGCAGTGCCGGACCGTCGGATACGCAGTATTTT
CSAGPSDTQYF
>TRBJ2-1|medium-sized|TRBV7-2|NA
TGTGCCAGCAGCCCGACAAACCTCCCGGTTGATGAGCAGTTCTTC
CASSPTNLPVDEQFF
>TRBJ2-1|NA|TRBV7-2|TRBD2
TGTGCCAGCAGCTTACTCCGGGACTATCAACCCCTCCCCCCCAATGAGCAGTTCTTC
CASSLLRDYQPLPPNEQFF
>TRBJ2-1|many|TRBV4-3|TRBD2
TGCGCCAGCAGCCAAGGCTCGGGGGGTTTCTCCTACAATGAGCAGTTCTTC
CASSQGSGGFSYNEQFF
>TRBJ2-1|many|TRBV20-1|NA
TGCAGTGCTACCCGACTAGTGGGGGACAATGAGCAGTTCTTC
CSATRLVGDNEQFF
>TRBJ1-3|many|TRBV10-3|NA
TGTGCCATCAGTGAGGGGGGACAAAGTGGAAACACCATATATTTT
CAISEGGQSGNTIYF
>TRBJ2-3|many|TRBV7-3|NA
TGTGCCAGCAGCCAAACCCGTCAAGACACGCAGTATTTT
CASSQTRQDTQYF
>TRBJ2-5|many|TRBV2|NA
TGTGCCAGCAGTGAAAACAATCAAGAGACCCAGTACTTC
CASSENNQETQYF
>TRBJ2-2|many|TRBV29-1|NA
TGCAGCGTTGAGTCGGGGGCCTCGAACACCGGGGAGCTGTTTTTT
CSVESGASNTGELFF
>TRBJ1-1|many|TRBV6-1|NA
TGTGCCAGCAGATGGGAAGGTGTAGCTTTCTTT
CASRWEGVAFF
>TRBJ2-7|many|TRBV21-1|NA
TGTGCCAGCAGCACCTCACGGGACAGCACCTACGAGCAGTACTTC
CASSTSRDSTYEQYF
>TRBJ2-3|many|TRBV7-2|TRBD2
TGTGCCAGCAGCCTTAGCGGGAGGGGGTACGCAGATACGCAGTATTTT
CASSLSGRGYADTQYF
>TRBJ2-4|many|TRBV20-1|NA
TGCAGTGCTCGACATAGGGTCGCCAAAAACATTCAGTACTTC
CSARHRVAKNIQYF
>TRBJ2-3|many|TRBV2|TRBD2
TGTGCCAGAACCCTGACTAGCGGGAGTTCCTCAGATACGCAGTATTTT
CARTLTSGSSSDTQYF
>TRBJ2-1|many|TRBV11-2|TRBD2
TGTGCCAGCAGCTTAGATCTGGCTAGCGGGAGTCGCCATGAGCAGTTCTTC
CASSLDLASGSRHEQFF
>TRBJ1-1|many|TRBV28|NA
TGTGCCAGCACCCTCGGGGGGCTGGGCACTGAAGCTTTCTTT
CASTLGGLGTEAFF
>TRBJ2-5|many|TRBV6-2/TRBV6-3|TRBD1
TGTGCCAGCAACTCCGGGACAGACTTTCAAGAGACCCAGTACTTC
CASNSGTDFQETQYF
>TRBJ1-5|many|TRBV10-3|NA
TGTGCCACCGCAACGGGGGGGCGGGAGCAGCCCCAGCATTTT
CATATGGREQPQHF
>TRBJ1-6|few|TRBV29-1|NA
TGCAGCGTTCGGACCGAGCATAATTCACCCCTCCACTTT
CSVRTEHNSPLHF
>TRBJ2-7|many|TRBV6-2/TRBV6-3|NA
TGTGCCAGCAGTTACGAGGGGCACCCCTTTTCCTACGAGCAGTACTTC
CASSYEGHPFSYEQYF
>TRBJ2-1|many|TRBV11-3|TRBD2
TGTGCCAGCAGCTCCGGACTAGCGCGCAATGAGCAGTTCTTC
CASSSGLARNEQFF
>TRBJ2-7|few|TRBV18|NA
TGTGCCAGCTCTCCCGGACCCTACGAGCAGTACTTC
CASSPGPYEQYF
>TRBJ2-3|NA|TRBV20-1|TRBD2
TGCAGTGCCACCCCGACTAGCGGGCCCACAGATACGCAGTATTTT
CSATPTSGPTDTQYF
>TRBJ2-2|many|TRBV3-1|NA
TGTGCCAGCAGCCATAGGGCAGAGAACACCGGGGAGCTGTTTTTT
CASSHRAENTGELFF
>TRBJ2-3|many|TRBV28|TRBD2
TGTGCCAGCAGTTCCGGGACTAGCGGGGTGGAGGATACGCAGTATTTT
CASSSGTSGVEDTQYF
>TRBJ2-7|few|TRBV7-9|NA
TGTGCCAGCAGCCCTGACAGGTACGAGCAGTACTTC
CASSPDRYEQYF
>TRBJ2-1|few|TRBV20-1|TRBD2
TGCAGTGCTAGAGCCCAAGAATTTCTAGCGGGAAACAATGAGCAGTTCTTC
CSARAQEFLAGNNEQFF
>TRBJ2-7|many|TRBV20-1|NA
TGCAGTGCCCAGGTCGGGGCGTTCTCCTACGAGCAGTACTTC
CSAQVGAFSYEQYF
>TRBJ1-1|many|TRBV5-1|TRBD1
TGCGCCAGCAGCCTCACAGGGGTCACTGAAGCTTTCTTT
CASSLTGVTEAFF
>TRBJ2-7|many|TRBV5-1|NA
TGCGCCAGCAGTCCCGGGACATTAAAGACCTACGAGCAGTACTTC
CASSPGTLKTYEQYF
>TRBJ2-1|NA|TRBV6-2/TRBV6-3|NA
TGTGCCAGCAGTTACTCGACCAGGAGCATCCACAATGAGCAGTTCTTC
CASSYSTRSIHNEQFF
>TRBJ2-7|many|TRBV5-1|NA
TGCGCCAGCAGCTTGGTAGCTTACGAGCAGTACTTC
CASSLVAYEQYF